This T cell receptor beta chain was recorded in a study of T cell responses to AZD1222 COVID-19 vaccine. Study as a whole: Analysis merged second doses at about 4 or about 12 weeks. Notes on the study in general: Clonal diversity may have been underestimated, and the donors were mostly white British, with more females than males. Regions left unmutated in variants are reportedly the target of nearly half of spike-specific TCRs.

As regards this clone: What it binds is not known.

Profiling relied on immunoSEQ multiplex PCR, and the TCRdb table lists in-frame clones only, not all of them. Counted here are roughly 170,000 clones, 90% to 95% occurring once; the ten biggest clones make up 0.7% to 0.9%. Per germline, CDR1 SQVTM and CDR2 ANQGSEA. This CDR3 is 14 amino acids long. Germline trimming cut 6 bases from V and 1 base from J; bases unmatched to any gene: 5. This specimen consisted of peripheral blood, obtained on day 0 of AZD1222 vaccination. The gene calls are TRBV29-1 and TRBJ2-2; 7 positions agree with TRBD1. This clonotype was sampled from an adult in good health. In nucleotides, the CDR3 is TGCAGCGTAGCCGGGACAGAGAACACCGGGGAGCTGTTTTTT. This codes for CSVAGTENTGELFF.